Given below is one T cell receptor beta chain in context. The antigen remains unidentified. The sample comes from a study of shared clonotypes between healthy human individuals. Broader study findings: Generation probabilities of non-shared clonotypes were lower (relative to those shared by all four donors). The low donor count limited represented genetic and exposure-history diversity.

TCRdb's copy holds only in-frame clones and misses some; the assay was immunoSEQ multiplex PCR. The data contain under 200,000 clones, 90% to 95% of them singletons. The receptor was derived from a woman in her twenties or thirties in good health. Sequenced: naive CD4+ T cells sorted from blood. As to subset: CD45RA+ positively selected.

The CDR3 DNA reads TGTGCCAGCAGTTTCTACCAAGAGACCCAGTACTTC. Amino acids: CASSFYQETQYF. This sequence joins TRBV28 and TRBJ2-5, with no clear D. The CDR3 spans 12 residues. Germline CDR1 reads MDHEN; CDR2 reads SYDVKM. V was shortened by 3 bases and J by 0 bases, with 2 bases between the two germline ends.